Listed below are T cell receptor beta chains from one sample, sequenced in a study of blood T cells in healthy people across ages. TCRdb processed the 5' RACE reads anew with MiXCR; each CDR3 protein has one entry. The data show 1.4 million or so distinct CDR3 sequences, with 42% seen just once and about 4.1% held by the top ten. Sample: blood. The receptors here all came from a woman in her late teens or twenties in good health. CDR3s include the opening cysteine and the closing phenylalanine or tryptophan. Each record gives: J gene, D gene, clone size, V gene, CDR3 DNA, CDR3 protein. D genes are given only for firm matches. The size of a clone is reported for some rows only, either as once, few or many, or as a class for expanded clones.

TRBJ2-7,-,few,TRBV2,TGTGCCAGCACGAAAGGGGCCTCCTACGAGCAGTACTTC,CASTKGASYEQYF
TRBJ1-1,TRBD1,once,TRBV7-9,TGTGCCAGCAGCCACGGACAGGGGGCAGAGACTGAAGCTTTCTTT,CASSHGQGAETEAFF
TRBJ2-2,-,-,TRBV29-1,TGCAGCGTTGTAGGTGGACGGATAAACACCGGGGAGCTGTTTTTT,CSVVGGRINTGELFF
TRBJ2-7,TRBD1,-,TRBV4-1,TGCGCCAGCAGCCAAGCCGAACAGGGGAACCCCTACGAGCAGTACTTC,CASSQAEQGNPYEQYF
TRBJ2-7,-,-,TRBV28,TGTGCCAGCAGGGTAGGGGACTCCACCTACGAGCAGTACTTC,CASRVGDSTYEQYF
TRBJ2-3,-,few,TRBV29-1,TGCAGCGTTGACTGGGCGGCAGATACGCAGTATTTT,CSVDWAADTQYF
TRBJ2-1,TRBD1,few,TRBV20-1,TGCAGTGCTAGTCTACAGGGGGCGCGAAATGAGCAGTTCTTC,CSASLQGARNEQFF
TRBJ2-7,-,few,TRBV20-1,TGCAGTGCTACGAGGCGGGATAGGTACGAGCAGTACTTC,CSATRRDRYEQYF
TRBJ2-7,TRBD1,-,TRBV3-1,TGTGCCAGCACTTCCCGGGACAGTAGCTCCTACGAGCAGTACTTC,CASTSRDSSSYEQYF
TRBJ1-1,-,once,TRBV6-5,TGTGCCAGCAGTTACGTCCCGGGGGTATTGACTGAAGCTTTCTTT,CASSYVPGVLTEAFF
TRBJ2-6,-,few,TRBV30,TGTGCCTGGAGTGTAGGTGGGGCCAACGTCCTGACTTTC,CAWSVGGANVLTF
TRBJ2-1,TRBD2,few,TRBV6-5,TGTGCCAGCAGGCGGGGGGCGAGATTTAAGGATGAGCAGTTCTTC,CASRRGARFKDEQFF
TRBJ1-2,-,-,TRBV20-1,TGCAGTGCTGACCCTAGTTACTCTGGCTACACCTTC,CSADPSYSGYTF
TRBJ2-1,-,-,TRBV9,TGTGCCAGCAGCCCTTTCCAGCTCAATGAGCAGTTCTTC,CASSPFQLNEQFF
TRBJ2-6,TRBD2,few,TRBV25-1,TGTGCCAGCAGTGAAGGGACTAGCGGGAGATCTTTTGGGGCCAACGTCCTGACTTTC,CASSEGTSGRSFGANVLTF
TRBJ2-1,-,-,TRBV5-1,TGCGCCAGCAGCTTGGGCCCCAAGGCAGGGGGGTACAATGAGCAGTTCTTC,CASSLGPKAGGYNEQFF
TRBJ2-1,-,few,TRBV29-1,TGCAGCGTTGAAGGGATTTCCTACAATGAGCAGTTCTTC,CSVEGISYNEQFF
TRBJ2-1,-,-,TRBV14,TGTGCCAGCAGCCACTTTAACTACAATGAGCAGTTCTTC,CASSHFNYNEQFF
TRBJ2-1,TRBD2,few,TRBV11-2,TGTGCCAGCAGCTTACCCCTAGCGGGGGGCCATGAGCAGTTCTTC,CASSLPLAGGHEQFF
TRBJ1-2,TRBD1,many,TRBV4-3,TGCGCCAGCAGCCAAGACAGGACAGGGAGTGGCTATGGCTACACCTTC,CASSQDRTGSGYGYTF
TRBJ2-3,TRBD1,-,TRBV10-3,TGTGCCATCAGTGCCCGACAGGGTTGGGAGGATACGCAGTATTTT,CAISARQGWEDTQYF
TRBJ2-7,-,few,TRBV4-3,TGCGCCAGCAGCCAAGGTTATGGGGGTGGCTACGAGCAGTACTTC,CASSQGYGGGYEQYF
TRBJ2-3,TRBD2,-,TRBV5-6,TGTGCCAGCAGCCACTGGACTAGCGGGGACACAGATACGCAGTATTTT,CASSHWTSGDTDTQYF
TRBJ2-7,-,once,TRBV27,TGTGCCAGCAGTCCCGACAGATTCAACTACGAGCAGTACTTC,CASSPDRFNYEQYF
TRBJ2-7,-,once,TRBV12-3/TRBV12-4,TGTGCCAGCAGCCCTCGCGGCCCCTACTACGAGCAGTACTTC,CASSPRGPYYEQYF
TRBJ2-1,-,few,TRBV12-3/TRBV12-4,TGTGCCAGCAGTTTGAAGGGACTCCTCAATGAGCAGTTCTTC,CASSLKGLLNEQFF
TRBJ2-2,-,few,TRBV29-1,TGCAGCGTTGCGAAAGGGAACACCGGGGAGCTGTTTTTT,CSVAKGNTGELFF
TRBJ2-7,TRBD2,few,TRBV28,TGTGCCAGCACCCAAAGTGGGGCTAGCGGGACCTACGAGCAGTACTTC,CASTQSGASGTYEQYF
TRBJ2-1,TRBD1,few,TRBV20-1,TGCAGTGCTAGGGACAGGGAGAATGAGCAGTTCTTC,CSARDRENEQFF
TRBJ2-1,-,many,TRBV6-2/TRBV6-3,TGTGCCAGCAGGGACAATGAGCAGTTCTTC,CASRDNEQFF
TRBJ2-7,-,-,TRBV5-1,TGCGCCAGCAGCTTGGCCGCTGTGACAGGACGCTACGAGCAGTACTTC,CASSLAAVTGRYEQYF
TRBJ2-3,-,-,TRBV2,TGTGCCAGCAGTGAAGCGGGAAGGGGGAGAGATACGCAGTATTTT,CASSEAGRGRDTQYF
TRBJ2-1,-,few,TRBV6-1,TGTGCCAGCCTCGAAGGGGGCTACAATGAGCAGTTCTTC,CASLEGGYNEQFF
TRBJ2-1,TRBD1,-,TRBV6-5,TGTGCCAGCAGCAGGACAGGGTTTTTGAGTGAGCAGTTCTTC,CASSRTGFLSEQFF
TRBJ1-2,TRBD1,few,TRBV6-5,TGTGCCAGCAGTTACACGACAGGGGGCAGTGGCTACACCTTC,CASSYTTGGSGYTF
TRBJ1-1,-,-,TRBV6-1,TGTGCCAGCACTCACCAGGAAAACACTGAAGCTTTCTTT,CASTHQENTEAFF
TRBJ1-2,-,-,TRBV4-3,TGCGCCAGCAGCCAACAAGGCCAACTCTATGGCTACACCTTC,CASSQQGQLYGYTF
TRBJ1-5,-,-,TRBV6-2/TRBV6-3,TGTGCCAGCAGACCCGGGACGGGATCAGATCAGCCCCAGCATTTT,CASRPGTGSDQPQHF
TRBJ1-4,-,once,TRBV28,TGTGCCAGCAGGGGCGAAGGCCGGGGGTACGAAAAACTGTTTTTT,CASRGEGRGYEKLFF
TRBJ1-5,-,-,TRBV7-2,TGTGCCAGCAGCTTAGTTGGGCAGTTAGGGCCCCAGCATTTT,CASSLVGQLGPQHF
TRBJ1-1,-,-,TRBV25-1,TGTGCCAGCAGTGACGCGGGGCTTAACACTGAAGCTTTCTTT,CASSDAGLNTEAFF
TRBJ2-1,TRBD2,-,TRBV4-3,TGCGCCAGCAGCCAAGATAGCCGGGGGGTAGCGGGGGGCCTGTTCTTC,CASSQDSRGVAGGLFF
TRBJ1-1,-,few,TRBV7-6,TGTGCCAGCAGCTCATCTTTACAGGGAAGAAACACTGAAGCTTTCTTT,CASSSSLQGRNTEAFF
TRBJ1-5,TRBD1,-,TRBV5-1,TGCGCCAGCAGCACCGGGACAGGGGGCCATCAGCCCCAGCATTTT,CASSTGTGGHQPQHF
TRBJ2-5,-,once,TRBV5-6,TGTGCCAGCAGCGACAAGCAAAGGTATAGCCTCGAGACCCAGTACTTC,CASSDKQRYSLETQYF
TRBJ2-3,TRBD2,few,TRBV7-2,TGTGCCAGCAGCCTTACCGGGACTAGCGGGGTGGATACGCAGTATTTT,CASSLTGTSGVDTQYF
TRBJ2-1,-,-,TRBV4-1,TGCGCCAGCAGCCAAGATTCCAGGGGCTACAATGAGCAGTTCTTC,CASSQDSRGYNEQFF
TRBJ2-7,TRBD1,-,TRBV7-9,TGTGCCACAGACCAGGGGGCGGGTGAGCAGTACTTC,CATDQGAGEQYF
TRBJ2-1,-,-,TRBV5-1,TGCGCCAGCAGTCAACCCTCCGCCCACAATGAGCAGTTCTTC,CASSQPSAHNEQFF
TRBJ2-3,TRBD2,-,TRBV12-5,TGTGCTAGTGGTTACGGTAGCGGGGATACGCAGTATTTT,CASGYGSGDTQYF
TRBJ2-2,-,-,TRBV20-1,TGCAGTGCTAGTAGGACAGACACCGGGGAGCTGTTTTTT,CSASRTDTGELFF
TRBJ1-2,TRBD1,-,TRBV5-4,TGTGCCAGCAGCACTGGGACAGGCCGCTATGGCTACACCTTC,CASSTGTGRYGYTF
TRBJ2-7,-,-,TRBV18,TGTGCCAGCTCACCAAACCAGTACAATGAGCAGTACTTC,CASSPNQYNEQYF
TRBJ2-3,-,-,TRBV6-5,TGTGCCAGCAGTTTAGGGGACCCAGGGGGCACAGATACGCAGTATTTT,CASSLGDPGGTDTQYF